This T cell receptor (beta chain) was recovered during a study of control samples from healthy donors and cancer patients. The assay was immunoSEQ multiplex PCR, and TCRdb's table has in-frame clones only and misses some. The table has tens of thousands of clones, around 91% seen once. The V gene's germline CDR1 is MNHNY and CDR2 SVGAGI (reference sequence). V shed 2 bases, J shed 2 bases, and the junction held 3 bases outside the gene matches. The CDR3 covers 15 residues. The sequence came from a man between 45 and 60 years old in good health. The sequencing input was blood. This rearrangement joins TRBV6-6 to TRBJ2-3, with 8 bases identical to TRBD2. CDR3 nucleotide sequence: TGTGCCAGCAGTTACACGGGGGGGACCACAGATACGCAGTATTTT. Translating it yields CASSYTGGTTDTQYF.